This is a list of T cell receptor beta chains from one sample in a study of human T cells and chemical hapten exposure. TCRdb fed the RACE reads into MiXCR, producing one record per CDR3 protein. The sample has 55,000 to 75,000 distinct CDR3 sequences; 9.5% to 15% are singletons. The sample here was whole blood, taken in connection with sensitization to the hapten diphenylcyclopropenone (DPC). Every receptor here comes from a man aged 30-40 years with alopecia areata. Some clones in this sample may be carry-over from other donors' samples. Each CDR3 is given with its conserved first and last residue. A D gene is named only where the DNA matches it firmly. The size of a clone is reported for some rows only, either as once, few or many, or as a class for expanded clones.

J gene | D gene | clone size | V gene | CDR3 protein | CDR3 DNA
TRBJ1-3 | NA | many | TRBV28 | CASSGYTNTIYF | TGTGCCAGCTCGGGATATACCAACACCATATATTTT
TRBJ1-6 | NA | few | TRBV6-5 | CASTEGTYYNSPLHF | TGTGCCAGCACAGAGGGAACCTACTATAATTCACCCCTCCACTTT
TRBJ2-1 | NA | NA | TRBV5-6 | CASSLRQMDEQFF | TGTGCCAGCAGCTTGCGGCAGATGGATGAGCAGTTCTTC
TRBJ1-2 | TRBD1 | NA | TRBV7-2 | CASSLAYGQGYGYTF | TGTGCCAGCAGCTTAGCATACGGACAGGGGTATGGCTACACCTTC
TRBJ1-4 | NA | few | TRBV15 | CATSMVTTNEKLFF | TGTGCCACCAGCATGGTTACAACTAATGAAAAACTGTTTTTT
TRBJ2-5 | TRBD2 | many | TRBV29-1 | CSAGLAGAYQYF | TGCAGCGCCGGACTAGCGGGGGCCTACCAGTACTTC
TRBJ2-1 | TRBD1 | NA | TRBV30 | CASVGQFDPFTYNEQFF | TGTGCCTCCGTGGGACAGTTCGACCCATTCACCTACAATGAGCAGTTCTTC
TRBJ1-1 | NA | many | TRBV10-3 | CAAGDFDTEAFF | TGTGCCGCCGGGGACTTCGACACTGAAGCTTTCTTT
TRBJ2-7 | TRBD1 | many | TRBV7-2 | CASSRLPGQDYEQYF | TGTGCCAGCAGCCGCCTCCCGGGACAGGACTACGAGCAGTACTTC
TRBJ1-1 | NA | NA | TRBV20-1 | CSARDPRGSHTEAFF | TGCAGTGCTAGAGATCCGAGGGGTTCGCACACTGAAGCTTTCTTT
TRBJ1-6 | TRBD1 | many | TRBV28 | CAVSQGVDSPLHF | TGTGCCGTCTCACAGGGGGTCGATTCACCCCTCCACTTT
TRBJ2-7 | TRBD1 | NA | TRBV28 | CASSLWGQGSYEQYF | TGTGCCAGCAGCCTTTGGGGACAGGGTTCCTACGAGCAGTACTTC
TRBJ2-3 | NA | NA | TRBV3-1 | CASSQGLQGRTQYF | TGTGCCAGCAGCCAAGGCTTACAGGGTCGTACGCAGTATTTT
TRBJ2-1 | NA | few | TRBV18 | CASSSTADNEQFF | TGTGCCAGCTCATCAACAGCTGACAATGAGCAGTTCTTC
TRBJ2-1 | NA | NA | TRBV7-2 | CASSFGTANEQFF | TGTGCCAGCAGCTTCGGGACCGCGAATGAGCAGTTCTTC
TRBJ2-7 | TRBD1 | many | TRBV20-1 | CSAVGQGHYEQYF | TGCAGTGCCGTAGGACAGGGGCATTACGAGCAGTACTTC
TRBJ1-4 | NA | NA | TRBV9 | CASSVGGTNEKLFF | TGTGCCAGCAGCGTAGGAGGGACTAATGAAAAACTGTTTTTT
TRBJ2-5 | NA | few | TRBV4-3 | CASSQDTASETQYF | TGCGCCAGCAGCCAAGATACTGCCTCGGAGACCCAGTACTTC
TRBJ1-1 | NA | many | TRBV14 | CASSPLLGIGTEAFF | TGTGCCAGCAGCCCCCTGTTAGGGATCGGCACTGAAGCTTTCTTT
TRBJ1-4 | TRBD1 | medium-sized | TRBV3-1 | CASSHGQGTGSEKLFF | TGTGCCAGCAGCCATGGACAGGGGACAGGGTCGGAAAAACTGTTTTTT
TRBJ1-3 | NA | many | TRBV12-3/TRBV12-4 | CASSHQINSGNTIYF | TGTGCCAGCAGTCATCAAATCAACTCTGGAAACACCATATATTTT
TRBJ2-1 | TRBD2 | many | TRBV6-2/TRBV6-3 | CASSPDSGGANEQFF | TGTGCCAGCAGCCCCGATAGCGGGGGGGCCAATGAGCAGTTCTTC
TRBJ2-7 | TRBD1 | many | TRBV7-6 | CASSSFRTGDYEQYF | TGTGCCAGCAGCAGCTTTCGGACAGGAGACTACGAGCAGTACTTC
TRBJ1-2 | NA | NA | TRBV7-2 | CASSLAPHAPGNYGYTF | TGTGCCAGCAGCTTAGCGCCCCATGCCCCAGGGAACTATGGCTACACCTTC
TRBJ1-6 | NA | few | TRBV2 | CASSLDSQNNSPLHF | TGTGCCAGCAGCTTGGACAGCCAAAATAATTCACCCCTCCACTTT
TRBJ2-3 | NA | few | TRBV5-5 | CASSLVALPPDTQYF | TGTGCCAGCAGCTTGGTGGCCCTTCCTCCAGATACGCAGTATTTT
TRBJ2-7 | NA | many | TRBV20-1 | CSASVLGGYEQYF | TGCAGTGCTAGTGTGTTGGGGGGCTACGAGCAGTACTTC
TRBJ2-1 | TRBD1 | NA | TRBV2 | CASLGLDRGSYNEQFF | TGTGCCAGCCTTGGGTTAGACAGGGGATCCTACAATGAGCAGTTCTTC
TRBJ2-7 | NA | NA | TRBV29-1 | CSVGVGREQYF | TGCAGCGTTGGTGTAGGGCGCGAGCAGTACTTC
TRBJ1-4 | TRBD1 | few | TRBV9 | CASSVTGGAEKLFF | TGTGCCAGCAGCGTGACAGGGGGCGCGGAAAAACTGTTTTTT
TRBJ2-6 | NA | NA | TRBV5-5 | CASSQEGAGANVLTF | TGTGCCAGCAGCCAGGAAGGGGCTGGGGCCAACGTCCTGACTTTC
TRBJ2-7 | TRBD1 | many | TRBV6-6 | CASSQPGTGLGEQYF | TGTGCCAGCAGCCAACCCGGGACAGGGTTAGGCGAGCAGTACTTC
TRBJ2-1 | NA | NA | TRBV7-9 | CASHHPGGDYNEQFF | TGTGCCAGCCACCACCCCGGCGGGGACTACAATGAGCAGTTCTTC
TRBJ2-2 | TRBD1 | few | TRBV7-8 | CASSFPGQGKNTGELFF | TGTGCCAGCAGCTTCCCGGGACAGGGGAAGAACACCGGGGAGCTGTTTTTT
TRBJ2-7 | NA | few | TRBV7-2 | CASSPAGATSDEQYF | TGTGCCAGCAGCCCGGCCGGGGCCACATCAGACGAGCAGTACTTC
TRBJ1-1 | TRBD1 | many | TRBV20-1 | CSARVGQGKAFF | TGCAGTGCTAGAGTGGGACAGGGGAAAGCTTTCTTT
TRBJ2-1 | NA | NA | TRBV28 | CASSPPRRPGHEQFF | TGTGCCAGCAGCCCTCCTCGGCGGCCGGGGCATGAGCAGTTCTTC
TRBJ1-5 | NA | many | TRBV10-3 | CAIAGGDQPQHF | TGTGCCATCGCTGGGGGCGATCAGCCCCAGCATTTT
TRBJ1-4 | NA | many | TRBV14 | CASSQGFHISEKLFF | TGTGCCAGCAGCCAAGGGTTCCATATATCTGAAAAACTGTTTTTT
TRBJ1-5 | NA | many | TRBV2 | CASMGLQGPNANQPQHF | TGTGCCAGCATGGGTCTACAGGGACCGAACGCCAATCAGCCCCAGCATTTT
TRBJ1-3 | NA | many | TRBV6-1 | CASSLQAPVSGNTIYF | TGTGCCAGCAGCCTACAGGCTCCCGTCTCTGGAAACACCATATATTTT
TRBJ1-2 | TRBD1 | few | TRBV11-2 | CASSLVTGAYGYTF | TGTGCCAGCAGCTTAGTAACAGGGGCCTATGGCTACACCTTC
TRBJ2-5 | TRBD1 | many | TRBV30 | CAWSPLDRVEETQYF | TGTGCCTGGAGTCCCCTCGACAGGGTAGAAGAGACCCAGTACTTC